These 23 T cell receptor beta chains came from one sample sequenced in a study of siplizumab effects on memory and regulatory T cells. Sequencing used immunoSEQ multiplex PCR; TCRdb keeps in-frame clones, though not all of them. The repertoire has roughly 100,000 clones, 80% to 95% of them found once; the top ten carry about 1.1%. The specimen sequenced was CD4+ T cells sorted from blood. These receptors came from a human donor in good health.

The CDR3 here is CASSIVGGSNEQFF. The DNA for the CDR3 is TGTGCCAGTAGTATAGTGGGGGGTAGCAATGAGCAGTTCTTC. This sequence joins TRBV19 and TRBJ2-1; D may be TRBD2 (6 bases). This CDR3 comprises 14 residues. Trimming took 1 base from V and 6 from J, leaving 10 bases between them. Germline assignment: CDR1 LNHDA and CDR2 SQIVND (reference sequence).

V gene TRBV7-9 combines with J gene TRBJ2-7, with 7 bases matching TRBD1. Germline V gene data show CDR1 as SEHNR and CDR2 as FQNEAQ (reference sequence). There are 13 residues in the CDR3. V lost 4 bases and J lost 5; bases outside the gene matches: 5. The CDR3 nucleotides read TGTGCCAGCAGCTCCCCGGGACAGAACGAGCAGTACTTC. Its translation: CASSSPGQNEQYF.

The genes are TRBV6-5 and TRBJ1-2; D gene unclear. The CDR3 runs 15 residues. Trimming took off 0 bases at V and 4 bases at J, with 12 bases between the two ends. Germline V gene lookup returns CDR1 MNHEY and CDR2 SVGAGI. Here the CDR3 reads CASSYSLLSPYGYTF. CDR3 DNA sequence: TGTGCCAGCAGTTACTCGTTGCTGAGTCCCTATGGCTACACCTTC.

This clone was observed a few times. The chain combines TRBV7-8 with TRBJ1-5; D may be TRBD1 (5 bases). Germline CDR1 SGHVS, CDR2 FQNEAQ. The CDR3 contains 14 residues. Trimming took 1 base from V and 6 from J, leaving 10 bases between them. Here the CDR3 reads CASSLVGVGQPQHF. In DNA form, the CDR3 reads TGTGCCAGCAGCTTAGTGGGGGTCGGTCAGCCCCAGCATTTT.

A single count supports this clone. The V call is TRBV18, the J call TRBJ2-1; D remains ambiguous. There are 16 residues in the CDR3. The germline V gene encodes CDR1 KGHSH and CDR2 LQKENI. The ends were cut back, 1 base at V and 4 bases at J, with 14 bases in the middle. CDR3 bases: TGTGCCAGCTCACCACGGCTTCTAGACCCTTACAATGAGCAGTTCTTC. This encodes CASSPRLLDPYNEQFF.

This sequence joins TRBV30 and TRBJ1-4; D might be TRBD1 (6 bases). CDR1 is GTSNPN, CDR2 SVGIG, per germline (reference sequence). The CDR3 is made up of 15 amino acids. Trimming took off 0 bases at V and 6 bases at J, with 14 bases between the two ends. CDR3 residues: CAWSVLGGVDEKLFF. The CDR3 DNA reads TGTGCCTGGAGTGTACTAGGGGGTGTGGATGAAAAACTGTTTTTT.

The rearrangement joins TRBV2 to TRBJ2-1; D remains unclear. Per the germline V gene, CDR1 is SNHLY and CDR2 is FYNNEI. This CDR3 has 14 amino acids. Trimming took off 8 bases at V and 3 bases at J, with 14 bases between the two ends. The CDR3 bases are TGTGCCAGCTTGGTCCCCCCTTTCTACAATGAGCAGTTCTTC. The encoded protein is CASLVPPFYNEQFF. The full variable domain, rest sourced from reference TRBV2 and TRBJ2-1, is EPEVTQTPSHQVTQMGQEVILRCVPISNHLYFYWYRQILGQKVEFLVSFYNNEISEKSEIFDDQFSVERPDGSNFTLKIRSTKLEDSAMYFCASLVPPFYNEQFFGPGTRLTVL.

V and J are TRBV28 and TRBJ1-1; D unclear. Germline CDR1 and CDR2: MDHEN and SYDVKM. The V gene lost 6 bases and the J gene lost 2 bases, with 7 bases spanning the gap. The CDR3 runs to 12 residues. CDR3 sequence reads: CASRTSNTEAFF. The CDR3, as DNA: TGTGCCAGCAGGACGTCAAACACTGAAGCTTTCTTT.

The V and J genes are TRBV6-5 and TRBJ2-7, with TRBD1 matching 9 bases. Trimming took 6 bases from V and 1 from J; bases not matched to a gene: 4. Per germline, CDR1 MNHEY and CDR2 SVGAGI. The CDR3 loop spans 14 amino acids. The CDR3 DNA sequence: TGTGCCAGCAGCTCCGGGACAGGGTCCTACGAGCAGTACTTC. Translated: CASSSGTGSYEQYF.

The chain couples TRBV6-6 to TRBJ1-5; 7 bases fit TRBD1. V shed 6 bases, J shed 3 bases, and the junction held 11 bases outside the gene matches. Germline assignment: CDR1 MNHNY and CDR2 SVGAGI (reference sequence). The CDR3 sequence is 16 residues long. CDR3 protein: CASRPVRDSLNQPQHF. CDR3 in DNA: TGTGCCAGCAGACCCGTCCGGGACAGCCTCAATCAGCCCCAGCATTTT.

J is TRBJ2-1 and V is TRBV6-5; 9 nucleotides agree with TRBD1. Germline V CDR1 and CDR2: MNHEY, SVGAGI. V shed 6 bases and J 12 bases; nucleotides not matched to a gene: 6. The length of the CDR3 is 12 residues. The CDR3 is CASSPTGGGQFF. For the CDR3, the DNA is TGTGCCAGCAGCCCTACAGGGGGCGGGCAGTTCTTC.

CDR3: CASSPMRGELFF. In DNA form, the CDR3 reads TGTGCCAGCAGCCCGATGAGGGGGGAACTGTTTTTT. The J gene is TRBJ1-4, the V gene TRBV28, with D maybe TRBD1 (6 bases). V lost 6 bases, J lost 12 bases, and 14 bases lay in between. The CDR3 sequence is 12 residues long. The germline V gene encodes CDR1 MDHEN and CDR2 SYDVKM.

The V call is TRBV28, the J call TRBJ2-7; TRBD1 matches at 10 bases. Germline assignment: CDR1 MDHEN and CDR2 SYDVKM. V lost 4 bases, J lost 5 bases, and 14 bases stayed unmatched. The CDR3 loop spans 17 amino acids. DNA of the CDR3: TGTGCCAGCAGTTATTGGGTGGGGACAGGGGTAGTGAACGAGCAGTACTTC. It specifies CASSYWVGTGVVNEQYF.

The chain joins TRBV6-6 to TRBJ2-1; 9 bases fit TRBD2. Germline trimming cut 4 bases from V and 6 bases from J; bases unmatched to any gene: 7. The CDR3 sequence is 15 residues long. From germline, CDR1 is MNHNY and CDR2 SVGAGI (reference sequence). The CDR3 loop reads CASSFLAGKTNEQFF. CDR3 coding DNA: TGTGCCAGCAGTTTCCTAGCGGGGAAAACCAATGAGCAGTTCTTC.

The rearrangement uses TRBV6-5 and TRBJ2-3, with D unclear. There are 14 residues in the CDR3. Trimming shortened V by 0 bases and J by 4 bases, and 8 bases separated the two germline ends. Germline loops: CDR1 MNHEY, CDR2 SVGAGI. CDR3 sequence reads: CASSYSATSDTQYF. CDR3 bases: TGTGCCAGCAGTTACTCTGCCACCTCAGATACGCAGTATTTT.

A single count supports this clone. The rearrangement links TRBV7-9 to TRBJ2-1; 9 nucleotides align to TRBD1. Germline CDR1 is SEHNR and CDR2 is FQNEAQ (reference sequence). V gave up 6 bases and J gave up 4 bases; unmatched junction bases: 4. The CDR3 covers 14 residues. DNA for the CDR3: TGTGCCAGCAGACCGGGACAGGGATACAATGAGCAGTTCTTC. It is translated as CASRPGQGYNEQFF.

The gene calls are TRBV28 and TRBJ2-5; the D gene is possibly TRBD2 (6 bases). This CDR3 has 16 residues. Trimming shortened V by 3 bases and J by 5 bases, and 19 bases separated the two germline ends. CDR1 is MDHEN, CDR2 SYDVKM, per germline. CDR3 sequence: CASSFQGGDSQETQYF. DNA for the CDR3: TGTGCCAGCAGTTTTCAAGGTGGGGACTCTCAGGAGACCCAGTACTTC.

The chain uses TRBV7-9 and TRBJ2-7; 7 bases fit TRBD2. The junction had 7 bases not matched to a gene; V was cut back by 1 base and J by 7 bases. Per germline, CDR1 SEHNR and CDR2 FQNEAQ (reference sequence). The CDR3 runs to 14 residues. Here the CDR3 reads CASSLGASGGEQYF. The CDR3 nucleotides read TGTGCCAGCAGCTTAGGGGCTAGCGGCGGGGAGCAGTACTTC.

The chain couples TRBV6-5 to TRBJ2-7; D not certain. The CDR3 loop spans 15 amino acids. V lost 0 bases and J 2 bases, leaving 11 bases between the germline ends. The germline V gene has CDR1 MNHEY and CDR2 SVGAGI. CDR3 residues: CASSYSPTAAYEQYF. CDR3 nucleotide sequence: TGTGCCAGCAGTTACTCGCCGACGGCGGCCTACGAGCAGTACTTC.

The rearrangement links TRBV9 to TRBJ2-7; a possible D gene is TRBD2 (6 bases). V lost 3 bases and J 4 bases, leaving 17 bases between the germline ends. Per the germline V gene, CDR1 is SGDLS and CDR2 is YYNGEE. The CDR3 totals 15 residues. The CDR3 bases are TGTGCCAGCAGCGCTCATGCGGGGCCGGGATACGAGCAGTACTTC. This sequence encodes CASSAHAGPGYEQYF. Drawing the rest from reference TRBV9 and TRBJ2-7, the complete variable domain is DSGVTQTPKHLITATGQRVTLRCSPRSGDLSVYWYQQSLDQGLQFLIQYYNGEERAKGNILERFSAQQFPDLHSELNLSSLELGDSALYFCASSAHAGPGYEQYFGPGTRLTVT.

The gene calls are TRBV19 and TRBJ2-2, with D uncertain. Per the germline V gene, CDR1 is LNHDA and CDR2 is SQIVND (reference sequence). CDR3 length: 14 amino acids. Trimming removed 7 bases from V and 0 bases from J, with 9 bases in between. The CDR3 loop is CASIGRSNTGELFF. The CDR3 DNA reads TGTGCCAGTATTGGTCGGTCGAACACCGGGGAGCTGTTTTTT.

The V and J genes are TRBV29-1 and TRBJ2-7; D might be TRBD2 (5 bases). The CDR3 extends over 11 amino acids. V lost 5 bases and J lost 7, with 12 bases in between. Germline V CDR1 and CDR2: SQVTM, ANQGSEA. The CDR3 sequence: CSVSRRAEQYF. In DNA form, the CDR3 reads TGCAGCGTTTCTAGGCGGGCAGAGCAGTACTTC.

This clone came up once. The chain has TRBV5-1 and TRBJ2-3; 7 bases match TRBD2. This CDR3 is built from 14 residues. J gave up 5 bases and V 4 bases, and 7 bases lay outside the gene matches. The germline V gene encodes CDR1 SGHRS and CDR2 YFSETQ. CDR3 sequence reads: CASSLGLVRDTQYF. CDR3 nucleotides: TGCGCCAGCAGCCTAGGACTAGTTAGAGATACGCAGTATTTT.